The 28 T cell receptor beta chains below were found in one sample sequenced in a study of T cell responses to AZD1222 COVID-19 vaccine. Here immunoSEQ multiplex PCR was the method, and the copy in TCRdb shows in-frame clones only, minus some. This table holds roughly 120,000 clones, 87% found once. The source was peripheral blood, collected on day 0 of AZD1222 vaccination. The receptor source for this set is an adult in good health.

The genes are TRBV7-8 and TRBJ1-5; possibly TRBD1 for D (6 bases). This CDR3 is built from 16 residues. Germline CDR1 SGHVS, CDR2 FQNEAQ. The ends were cut back, 1 base at V and 2 bases at J, with 12 bases in the middle. CDR3 in amino acids: CASSLVGARGNQPQHF. The CDR3 DNA is TGTGCCAGCAGCTTAGTGGGGGCGCGGGGCAATCAGCCCCAGCATTTT.

This chain links TRBV7-8 with TRBJ2-2, with 7 bases aligning to TRBD1. Germline CDR1 and CDR2: SGHVS and FQNEAQ. This CDR3 has 15 residues. J lost 2 bases, V lost 5 bases, and 5 bases had no gene match. The CDR3, as DNA: TGTGCCAGCAGCGTCCGGGACAGTAACACCGGGGAGCTGTTTTTT. Translated, it gives CASSVRDSNTGELFF.

This rearrangement joins TRBV6-9 to TRBJ1-3; TRBD1 is a possible D gene (5 bases). V was clipped by 11 bases and J by 6 bases, with 17 bases between them. This CDR3 comprises 13 residues. CDR1 is MNHGY, CDR2 SVAAGI, per germline. This chain's CDR3 is CAARVGVENTIYF. CDR3 nucleotides: TGTGCCGCCAGGGTCGGGGTTGAAAACACCATATATTTT.

This sequence joins TRBV6-2 or TRBV6-3 and TRBJ1-5, with TRBD1 matching over 11 bases. The CDR3 covers 15 residues. The germline CDR1 and CDR2 sequences are MNHEY and SVGEGT. The trim removed 6 bases at V and 2 bases at J, leaving 3 bases unmatched. CDR3 coding DNA: TGTGCCAGCAGCGGACAGGGGGCCGGCAATCAGCCCCAGCATTTT. It codes for CASSGQGAGNQPQHF.

This rearrangement joins TRBV9 to TRBJ1-5, with D maybe TRBD1 (6 bases). This CDR3 contains 19 residues. Germline V gene sequence: CDR1 SGDLS, CDR2 YYNGEE. V lost 0 bases, J lost 0 bases, and 19 bases lay in between. CDR3 in DNA: TGTGCCAGCAGCGTAGCTACCGGGGGGCAGAGAAATAGCAATCAGCCCCAGCATTTT. Amino acid sequence: CASSVATGGQRNSNQPQHF.

In DNA, the CDR3 is TGTGCCAGCAGGGGGGAGGAGCAGTTCTTC. This codes for CASRGEEQFF. The genes are TRBV28 and TRBJ2-1; the D gene could be TRBD1 or TRBD2 (5 bases each). CDR3 size: 10 residues. V lost 6 bases, J lost 10 bases, and 7 bases lay in between. Per germline, CDR1 MDHEN and CDR2 SYDVKM.

This clone was observed a single time. V gene TRBV27 combines with J gene TRBJ2-3, with D tentatively TRBD2 (5 bases). The V and J ends lost 2 bases and 2 bases respectively, with 8 bases between them. Germline V lookup: CDR1 MNHEY, CDR2 SMNVEV (reference sequence). This CDR3 has 14 residues. CDR3 nucleotides: TGTGCCAGCAGTTTAAGCGGAACCACAGATACGCAGTATTTT. Translated, it gives CASSLSGTTDTQYF.

The chain combines TRBV10-1 with TRBJ1-1; no reliable D call. V gave up 6 bases and J gave up 1 base, with 3 bases separating them. The CDR3 covers 11 residues. CDR1 and CDR2 from the germline V gene are WNHNN and SYGVQD (reference sequence). In nucleotides, the CDR3 is TGCGCCAGCAGGGGGAACACTGAAGCTTTCTTT. It yields the protein CASRGNTEAFF.

The CDR3 is CATSDSGTGAGEQYF. The CDR3 DNA sequence: TGTGCCACCAGTGATTCTGGGACAGGGGCTGGGGAGCAGTACTTC. The rearrangement links TRBV24-1 to TRBJ2-7; the match to TRBD1 covers 10 bases. Trimming cost V 2 bases and J 7 bases; bases outside gene matches: 7. Germline V gene lookup returns CDR1 KGHDR and CDR2 SFDVKD. This CDR3 has 15 amino acids.

V and J are TRBV6-6 and TRBJ1-2, with D maybe TRBD1 (6 bases). CDR1 and CDR2 (germline): MNHNY, SVGAGI (reference sequence). This CDR3 is built from 12 residues. V lost 6 bases and J lost 5, with 10 bases in between. The CDR3 spells CASRLRGYGYTF. CDR3 bases: TGTGCCAGCAGACTAAGGGGGTATGGCTACACCTTC.

This chain joins TRBV6-6 and TRBJ2-7, with D possibly being TRBD2 (6 bases). The CDR3 length is 16 residues. Germline V CDR1 and CDR2: MNHNY, SVGAGI (reference sequence). Trimming removed 0 bases from V and 2 bases from J, with 14 bases in between. The DNA for the CDR3 is TGTGCCAGCAGTTACTCAAGCGGGCGGGCAGCCTACGAGCAGTACTTC. Its protein is CASSYSSGRAAYEQYF.

V and J are TRBV7-2 and TRBJ2-1, with D perhaps matching TRBD1 or TRBD2 (5 bases each). This CDR3 has 15 amino acids. The V end lost 0 bases, the J end lost 2 bases, and 8 bases lay between the germline ends. In germline, CDR1 is SGHTA, CDR2 FQGNSA. The CDR3 sequence: CASSLAGATYNEQFF. The CDR3 nucleotides are TGTGCCAGCAGCTTAGCCGGGGCCACCTACAATGAGCAGTTCTTC.

The chain is built from TRBV9 and TRBJ2-4; 9 bases are shared with TRBD1. CDR1 is SGDLS, CDR2 YYNGEE, per germline. The CDR3 extends over 17 amino acids. Trimming at V came to 3 bases and at J to 2 bases, leaving 9 bases not matched to a gene. The CDR3 spells CASSARDRVDTKNIQYF. In DNA form, the CDR3 reads TGTGCCAGCAGCGCTAGGGACAGGGTAGATACCAAAAACATTCAGTACTTC.

The count of this clone is one. This chain links TRBV12-3 or TRBV12-4 with TRBJ1-2; 7 bases align to TRBD1. The CDR3 consists of 12 residues. Losses at the gene ends were 8 bases for V and 4 bases for J; bases not matched to a gene: 4. The CDR3 sequence: CASLQGIYGYTF. The CDR3 DNA follows: TGTGCCAGCCTACAGGGGATCTATGGCTACACCTTC.

CDR3 region: CASLAGRSYNEQFF. The CDR3 bases are TGTGCCAGCCTAGCGGGGCGGTCCTACAATGAGCAGTTCTTC. The V gene is TRBV2, the J gene TRBJ2-1; 9 nucleotides match TRBD2. CDR1 and CDR2 from the germline V gene are SNHLY and FYNNEI. V shed 8 bases, J shed 1 base, and the junction held 3 bases outside the gene matches. This CDR3 has 14 residues.

The chain uses TRBV15 and TRBJ1-1; possible D gene TRBD1, 6 bases. V shed 0 bases and J shed 1 base, with 6 bases lying between them. The CDR3 runs 14 residues. Germline CDR1 and CDR2: LNHNV and YYDKDF (reference sequence). The CDR3 region is CATSREQGNTEAFF. The CDR3 DNA reads as TGTGCCACCAGCAGAGAACAGGGGAACACTGAAGCTTTCTTT.

There are a few counts of this clone. The V and J genes are TRBV20-1 and TRBJ1-3, with no clear D. The CDR3 contains 11 residues. Per the germline V gene, CDR1 is DFQATT and CDR2 is SNEGSKA (reference sequence). The CDR3 here is CSLGSGNTIYF. The CDR3 bases are TGCAGCTTGGGGTCTGGAAACACCATATATTTT.

V and J are TRBV6-5 and TRBJ1-4, with D perhaps matching TRBD1 (5 bases). Germline CDR1 MNHEY, CDR2 SVGAGI. The CDR3 runs to 14 residues. Trimming pared 7 bases from V and 4 bases from J, leaving 13 bases between. Written as DNA, the CDR3 is TGTGCCAGCACCGAAAGGCAGGGTAATGAAAAACTGTTTTTT. Amino acid sequence: CASTERQGNEKLFF.

This clone turned up a few times. The V gene is TRBV20-1, the J gene TRBJ2-5; no reliable D call. The CDR3 sequence is 11 residues long. V dropped 5 bases and J dropped 1 base, with 5 bases sitting between them. In germline, CDR1 is DFQATT, CDR2 SNEGSKA (reference sequence). The CDR3 is CSAQAQETQYF. Written as DNA, the CDR3 is TGCAGTGCTCAGGCCCAAGAGACCCAGTACTTC.

The J gene is TRBJ2-2, the V gene TRBV10-3; 7 bases align to TRBD1. V trimming: 6 bases; J trimming: 0 bases; junction bases outside the gene matches: 4. This CDR3 comprises 15 residues. The germline V gene has CDR1 ENHRY and CDR2 SYGVKD. The CDR3: CAISSGTANTGELFF. In nucleotides, the CDR3 is TGTGCCATCAGCTCCGGGACAGCGAACACCGGGGAGCTGTTTTTT.

V is TRBV9 and J is TRBJ1-1; TRBD1 agrees at 7 bases. This CDR3 region has 14 residues. Germline V gives CDR1 SGDLS, CDR2 YYNGEE. Germline trimming cut 2 bases from V and 7 bases from J; bases unmatched to any gene: 8. The CDR3 region is CASSVVGTVGEAFF. The CDR3 bases are TGTGCCAGCAGCGTCGTTGGGACAGTCGGTGAAGCTTTCTTT.

This clone was seen a few times. The same CDR3 arises from other DNA sequences in this sample as well. This chain uses TRBV7-2 with TRBJ1-1; tentatively, D is TRBD1 (6 bases). The ends were cut back, 2 bases at V and 5 bases at J, with 12 bases in the middle. Germline V gene sequence: CDR1 SGHTA, CDR2 FQGNSA. The CDR3 has 14 amino acids. The CDR3 DNA follows: TGTGCCAGCAGCTTATCGGGGGGCGGAACTGAAGCTTTCTTT. Encoded protein: CASSLSGGGTEAFF.

The rearrangement links TRBV30 to TRBJ1-5; no clear D. The CDR3 covers 16 residues. The V end lost 2 bases, the J end lost 1 base, and 15 bases lay between the germline ends. Looked up from germline, CDR1 is GTSNPN and CDR2 is SVGIG (reference sequence). CDR3 nucleotides: TGTGCCTGGAGTACCGGACCACAGAGAAGCAATCAGCCCCAGCATTTT. It specifies CAWSTGPQRSNQPQHF.

This clone has more than one count but fewer than ten. The chain uses TRBV12-3 or TRBV12-4 and TRBJ1-6; D may be TRBD1 (6 bases). Trimming removed 7 bases at V and 10 bases at J, with 14 bases between. CDR3 size: 13 residues. This chain's CDR3 is CASKGGSRSPLHF. CDR3 bases: TGTGCCAGCAAGGGGGGAAGTCGGTCACCCCTCCACTTT.

V and J are TRBV7-3 and TRBJ2-7; possible D gene TRBD1, 6 bases. The CDR3 contains 13 residues. In germline, CDR1 is SGHTA, CDR2 FQGTGA. Trimming removed 9 bases at V and 1 base at J, with 13 bases between. This CDR3 reads CASSKGESYEQYF. The CDR3 nucleotides read TGTGCCAGTTCAAAGGGGGAGTCCTACGAGCAGTACTTC.

The chain joins TRBV9 to TRBJ2-2, with 9 bases aligning to TRBD1. The J segment lost 3 bases and the V segment lost 2 bases, leaving 2 bases of the junction unmatched. Germline-derived CDR1 and CDR2 are SGDLS and YYNGEE. This CDR3 comprises 15 residues. CDR3: CASSVRTGDTGELFF. CDR3 DNA sequence: TGTGCCAGCAGCGTCCGGACAGGGGACACCGGGGAGCTGTTTTTT.

This chain uses TRBV7-2 with TRBJ2-7; D is possibly TRBD1 (5 bases). CDR1 is SGHTA, CDR2 FQGNSA, per germline. The V end was cut by 1 base, the J end by 6 bases, with 7 bases between. This CDR3 comprises 12 residues. The CDR3 DNA is TGTGCCAGCAGCTTAGACAGGCCCGAGCAGTACTTC. Encoded protein: CASSLDRPEQYF.

The chain recombines TRBV11-2 with TRBJ1-2; no clear D. Germline CDR1 SGHAT, CDR2 FQNNGV. V was clipped by 2 bases and J by 2 bases, with 6 bases between them. This CDR3 is 13 amino acids long. The DNA of the CDR3 is TGTGCCAGCAGCTTACGGCAGAACTATGGCTACACCTTC. Translation: CASSLRQNYGYTF. The whole variable domain, remainder taken from reference TRBV11-2 and TRBJ1-2, is EAGVAQSPRYKIIEKRQSVAFWCNPISGHATLYWYQQILGQGPKLLIQFQNNGVVDDSQLPKDRFSAERLKGVDSTLKIQPAKLEDSAVYLCASSLRQNYGYTFGSGTRLTVV.